This T cell receptor beta chain was recovered during a study of T cell responses to AZD1222 COVID-19 vaccine (dated by TCRdb to about 2021). Turning to the overall study: A total of just over 230 trial participants underwent TCR sequencing, of whom more than 200 had received two doses of AZD1222 and approximately 26 had received two doses of the MenACWY control vaccine. Trial participants were enrolled into age subgroups of 18-55, 56-69 and 70-plus years, which contained around 150, 29 and 61 TCR-sequenced participants, respectively.

The CDR3 regions of human TCRbeta chains were analyzed by immunosequencing. As for the authors' bioinformatics: TCRs in the repertoires were matched against a reference library of SARS-CoV-2-specific TCRs that had been generated with the MIRA antigen-specificity platform. Breadth meant the fraction of unique TCRs that were SARS-CoV-2-associated, whereas depth meant the fraction of total T cells that were SARS-CoV-2-associated. Using the MIRA data, each spike-specific TCR was mapped to the spike region that the TCR reacts to and placed in a CD4 or CD8 class. Log10-transformed breadth and depth values were compared by one-way ANOVA with Sidak's multiple comparisons tests. TCRdb took over this immuneACCESS table, retaining in-frame rearrangements with V and J assigned. Such tables are incomplete; in checked studies, under half of the missing clones stem from an unresolved V gene, and the remainder is unexplained. V, J and clone size are those of that table, while D and trimming were read from the DNA. This sample lists around 78,000 clones; around 90% were detected once. Jointly, the top ten make up around 1.4% of the sample.

Turning to this clone: Its cognate antigen has yet to be identified. The input lacks base qualities; no much larger clone sits a single base away.

The CDR3 holds 17 amino acids from the cysteine to the phenylalanine. Only the CDR3 part of the read is kept: 51 bases, read in frame from the first base. Trimmed from V: 6 bases; trimmed from J: 1 base; junction bases lacking a gene match: 8. CDR1 and CDR2 were assigned from the germline V gene as KGHSH and LQKENI. What the study reported, not specific to this receptor: In the small 56-69-year group, the increase in depth fell short of significance, most likely because of low power. A significant rise in spike-specific TCR breadth and depth was observed after two AZD1222 doses relative to day 0 and relative to MenACWY recipients. Conclusions about previously exposed vaccinees were limited because only five to seven AZD1222 recipients were SARS-CoV-2 seropositive at baseline. Epitopes outside the regions mutated in the B.1.351 and B.1.1.7 variants were reportedly recognized by nearly half of the unique spike-specific TCRs. CD4 TCRs associated with the vaccine covered the entire spike protein, and the dominant responses were in regions 160-218 and 743-854. Most participants were white British and females outnumbered males, and the authors suggested that clonal diversity may have been underestimated. Because no day 14 peak-response samples were available, repertoires were characterized only after the peak T cell response.

Sample time point, as interpreted from the label and publication: about 28 days (+/-7) after the second vaccine dose. Because spike-specific TCR depth and breadth did not differ between the two schedules, AZD1222 recipients who got a second dose at roughly 4 weeks were pooled with those who got a second dose at roughly 12 weeks. Vaccinee samples were obtained from the UK trials COV001 and COV002, which included a single-blind randomized controlled phase 2/3 trial of AZD1222 (ChAdOx1 nCoV-19) in healthy adults. Trial participant PBMC samples were collected at day 0 and day 28 after the second dose for TCRbeta chain sequencing.

Specimen: peripheral blood, collected 28 days after the second AZD1222 dose. This sequence uses TRBV18 and TRBJ1-5, with TRBD1 matching 11 junction bases. This TCR was recovered from an adult who received the AZD1222 COVID-19 vaccine. The DNA sequence is given as TGTGCCAGCTCCCCCGGGACAGGGGGATCAAGCAATCAGCCCCAGCATTTT. It codes for CASSPGTGGSSNQPQHF.